This entry features one TCR beta chain sequence. This sample was taken from a study of T cells after somatic rescue of genetic block. The assay was immunoSEQ multiplex PCR, and TCRdb's table has in-frame clones only and misses some. Counted here are 13,000 to 15,000 clones, less than 85% occurring once; the ten biggest clones make up 27%. This CDR3 contains 16 residues. Germline CDR1 is SEHNR and CDR2 is FQNEAQ (reference sequence). V gave up 5 bases and J gave up 3 bases; unmatched junction bases: 10. The specimen sequenced was peripheral blood mononuclear cells (PBMCs). The J gene is TRBJ2-3, the V gene TRBV7-9; 8 bases are shared with TRBD2. This receptor was taken from a man younger than 35. The CDR3 sequence: CASSPTSGGRTDTQYF. The DNA for the CDR3 is TGTGCCAGCAGCCCCACTAGCGGAGGGAGGACAGATACGCAGTATTTT.